This T cell receptor beta chain originates from a study of shared clonotypes between healthy human individuals. Study-level points and caveats: Non-shared clonotypes displayed generation probabilities falling below those of clonotypes present in all four donors.

This CDR3 region has 15 residues. Germline CDR1 is MNHEY and CDR2 is SMNVEV (reference sequence). Between the trimmed V and J ends, which lost 5 bases and 2 bases, there was a span of 15 bases. Assay: immunoSEQ multiplex PCR; the TCRdb copy retains only in-frame clones and omits some. The data show roughly 2.2 million clones, with 85% to 95% seen just once and about 0.36% held by the top ten. The investigators split CD4+ cells into a CD45RA+ naive subset and a CD45RA-negative memory subset. About this clone: Its antigen remains unidentified.

The sequence came from a man aged 18 to 29 in good health. Some clones in this sample may be carry-over from other donors' samples. Material: naive CD4+ T cells from PBMCs. The subset: CD45RA+ positively selected. V usage is TRBV27 and J usage is TRBJ2-5; D unresolved. Written as DNA, the CDR3 is TGTGCCAGCAGTGCGGACCGAAAAAGACAAGAGACCCAGTACTTC. As protein: CASSADRKRQETQYF.